This T cell receptor (beta chain) came from a study of T cell repertoires in aging, cancer and after chemotherapy. Study-level background: About 8.8 million TCR reads were in the whole dataset.

Multiplex touch-down PCR with TRB-A/B primers amplified rearranged V-D-J TRB sequences. One entry per CDR3 protein results from TCRdb running MiXCR on the multiplex PCR reads. The sample has roughly 5,000 distinct CDR3 sequences; 45% to 60% are singletons. Findings of the study overall: Median generation probability rose over the chemotherapy interval in each cancer cohort, suggesting rebound thymic output.

Regarding this clonotype: What it binds is not known.

V lost 7 bases to trimming and J lost 4 bases, with 14 bases between them. The CDR3 has 14 residues. Amplification of TCR beta used genomic DNA extracted from peripheral blood. V and J are TRBV12-3 or TRBV12-4 and TRBJ2-1; a possible D gene is TRBD2 (6 bases). This clonotype was obtained from a human donor in good health. The sequencing input was blood. The CDR3 DNA sequence: TGTGCCAGCACCCCCAGCGGGCCTTACAATGAGCAGTTCTTC. Translation gives CASTPSGPYNEQFF.